This T cell receptor beta chain comes out of a study of beta chain features in type 1 diabetes. Study background: Cells sorted and examined across all samples totaled almost 110 million.

Cells sorted by CD45RO/CCR7/CD25/CD127/CD95/CD27 comprised CD4+ naive, central memory, regulatory and stem cell-like memory cells. Findings of the study overall: In every one of the four CD4+ subsets, TCRB CDR3s were moderately but significantly shorter in Type 1 diabetes patients. Shorter templates may be favored by PCR, equally so in patients and controls.

TCRB transcripts that were expressed got sequenced, as all of the isolated RNA had been reverse transcribed. There were some 3.6 million reads on average in the naive, central memory and regulatory T cell samples. The assay was immunoSEQ multiplex PCR, and TCRdb's table has in-frame clones only and misses some. Of more than 300,000 clones in the sample, roughly 12% are singletons; the top ten hold over 0.008%. Notes on this clone: Its antigen is not known.

The trim removed 3 bases at V and 6 bases at J, leaving 2 bases unmatched. The CDR3 contains 14 residues. From germline, CDR1 is LGHNT and CDR2 FRNRAP. The material sequenced was naive CD4+ T cells from blood. The chain joins TRBV12-5 to TRBJ1-6; 7 nucleotides line up with TRBD1. The TCR was taken from a woman younger than 35 with type 1 diabetes. CDR3 coding DNA: TGTGCTAGTGGTTTCGGGACAGTTAATTCACCCCTCCACTTT. Encoded protein: CASGFGTVNSPLHF.